This T cell receptor beta chain was captured in a study of T cells in Graves' hyperthyroidism and ophthalmopathy. What was amplified from RNA transcripts were TCR beta CDR3 regions. HTBI primers were employed in a first-round RT-PCR of the TCR CDR3. Via MiXCR, TCRdb re-called the multiplex PCR reads, giving one row per CDR3 protein. The sample lists 490,000 or so distinct CDR3 sequences; about 16% were seen once. The junction had 3 bases not matched to a gene; V was cut back by 7 bases and J by 4 bases. The CDR3 covers 13 residues. The germline V gene has CDR1 DFQATT and CDR2 SNEGSKA (reference sequence). Uncontrolled infection, other autoimmune disease, pregnancy or lactation disqualified patients from enrolment. On the basis of clinical symptoms, serum thyroxine and TRAb, thyroid ultrasound and orbital computed tomography, diagnoses were made.

The source of this sequence is a woman in her twenties or thirties with Graves' ophthalmopathy. The V and J genes are TRBV20-1 and TRBJ1-5, with 11 bases fitting TRBD1. The sequencing input was blood. This chain's CDR3 is CSGTGGWNQPQHF. CDR3 DNA: TGCAGTGGGACAGGGGGCTGGAATCAGCCCCAGCATTTT.